The clone carrying this TCR beta chain was recorded at least ten times. What it recognizes is unknown. This specimen comes from a study of early T cells in non-severe SARS-CoV-2 infection. Each cDNA molecule carried a unique molecular identifier. From the 5' RACE reads, TCRdb called clonotypes with MiXCR, one entry per CDR3 protein. This repertoire shows about 110,000 distinct CDR3 sequences, roughly 12% found once; its top ten account for 3.5% to 4%. CDR3 length equals 17 residues. The germline CDR1 and CDR2 sequences are MDHEN and SYDVKM. J was trimmed by 6 bases and V by 6 bases; bases with no gene match: 11. Study results and limitations: Matching against VDJdb likely underestimated virus-specific expansions, favoring anti-spike CD8.

This sample comprised whole blood, obtained at baseline. The sequence was collected from an adult who was a healthcare worker with PCR-confirmed SARS-CoV-2 infection or an uninfected control (not recorded which). The chain employs TRBV28 and TRBJ2-1; TRBD2 matches 13 bases. As DNA, the CDR3 is TGTGCCAGCAGCCATATAATACTAGCGGGAGGGAGCAATGAGCAGTTCTTC. This translates into CASSHIILAGGSNEQFF.